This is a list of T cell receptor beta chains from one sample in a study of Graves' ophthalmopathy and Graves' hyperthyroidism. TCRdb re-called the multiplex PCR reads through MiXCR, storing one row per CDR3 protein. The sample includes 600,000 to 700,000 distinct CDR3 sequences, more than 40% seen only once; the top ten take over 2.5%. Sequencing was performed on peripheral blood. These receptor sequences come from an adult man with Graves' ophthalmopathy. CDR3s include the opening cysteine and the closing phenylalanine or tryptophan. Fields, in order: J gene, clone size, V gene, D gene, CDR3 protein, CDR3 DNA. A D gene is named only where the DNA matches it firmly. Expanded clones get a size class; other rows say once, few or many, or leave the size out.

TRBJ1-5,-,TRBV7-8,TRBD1,CASSGGDSDGQPQHF,TGTGCCAGCAGCGGGGGGGACAGCGATGGGCAGCCCCAGCATTTT
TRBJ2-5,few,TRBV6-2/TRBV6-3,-,CASSYGGGTQYF,TGTGCCAGCAGTTACGGTGGGGGGACCCAGTACTTC
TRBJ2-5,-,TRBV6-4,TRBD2,CASTSASGKQETQYF,TGTGCCAGCACCTCAGCTAGCGGGAAGCAAGAGACCCAGTACTTC
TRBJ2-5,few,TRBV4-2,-,CASSQDLGYETQYF,TGTGCCAGCAGCCAAGATTTAGGGTACGAGACCCAGTACTTC
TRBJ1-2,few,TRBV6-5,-,CASSYSAVGGGYGYTF,TGTGCCAGCAGTTACTCGGCAGTCGGGGGTGGCTATGGCTACACCTTC
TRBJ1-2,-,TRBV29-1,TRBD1,CSVLGQPNYGYTF,TGCAGCGTGCTGGGACAGCCTAACTATGGCTACACCTTC
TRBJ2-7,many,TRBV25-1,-,CASSESGATYEQYF,TGTGCCAGCAGTGAATCCGGGGCGACCTACGAGCAGTACTTC
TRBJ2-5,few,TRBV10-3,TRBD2,CASRTSGGAQYF,TGTGCCAGCAGGACTAGCGGAGGGGCCCAGTACTTC
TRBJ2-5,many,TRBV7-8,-,CASSPAALRSKETQYF,TGTGCCAGCAGCCCCGCGGCACTCCGGTCGAAAGAGACCCAGTACTTC
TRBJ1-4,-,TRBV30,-,CAWSPANVLFF,TGTGCCTGGAGTCCCGCTAACGTGCTGTTTTTT
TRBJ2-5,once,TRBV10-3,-,CASSFGRGKQETQYF,TGTGCCAGCAGTTTCGGTCGGGGAAAGCAAGAGACCCAGTACTTC
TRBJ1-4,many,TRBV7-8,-,CASRGGGEKLFF,TGTGCCAGCCGCGGGGGGGGCGAAAAACTGTTTTTT
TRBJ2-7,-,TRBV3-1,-,CASSQHRTTSYEQYF,TGTGCCAGCAGCCAACACAGGACTACCTCCTACGAGCAGTACTTC
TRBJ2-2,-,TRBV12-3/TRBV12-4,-,CASTLWGVSTGELFF,TGTGCCAGCACCCTCTGGGGGGTCTCCACCGGGGAGCTGTTTTTT
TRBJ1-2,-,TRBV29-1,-,CSVGKEGSYGYTF,TGCAGCGTTGGTAAGGAGGGGAGCTATGGCTACACCTTC
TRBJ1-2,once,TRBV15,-,CATSRVAGGRYGYTF,TGTGCCACCAGCAGAGTAGCGGGGGGTCGCTATGGCTACACCTTC
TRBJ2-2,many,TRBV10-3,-,CATQNRDSNTGELFF,TGTGCCACCCAAAACAGGGACTCGAACACCGGGGAGCTGTTTTTT
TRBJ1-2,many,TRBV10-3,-,CAIRGGGNYGYTF,TGTGCCATCAGAGGGGGAGGTAACTATGGCTACACCTTC
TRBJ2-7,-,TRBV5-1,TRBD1,CASSQDRGYSYEQYF,TGCGCCAGCAGCCAGGACAGGGGGTACTCCTACGAGCAGTACTTC
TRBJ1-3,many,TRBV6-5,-,CASSRSRDRNTIYF,TGTGCCAGCAGTCGAAGCCGGGATAGAAACACCATATATTTT
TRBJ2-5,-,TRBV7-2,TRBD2,CASSSERGLGETQYF,TGTGCCAGCAGCTCTGAGCGGGGGCTGGGGGAGACCCAGTACTTC
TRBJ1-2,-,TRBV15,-,CATISEWQDYGYTF,TGTGCCACCATCAGTGAGTGGCAGGACTATGGCTACACCTTC